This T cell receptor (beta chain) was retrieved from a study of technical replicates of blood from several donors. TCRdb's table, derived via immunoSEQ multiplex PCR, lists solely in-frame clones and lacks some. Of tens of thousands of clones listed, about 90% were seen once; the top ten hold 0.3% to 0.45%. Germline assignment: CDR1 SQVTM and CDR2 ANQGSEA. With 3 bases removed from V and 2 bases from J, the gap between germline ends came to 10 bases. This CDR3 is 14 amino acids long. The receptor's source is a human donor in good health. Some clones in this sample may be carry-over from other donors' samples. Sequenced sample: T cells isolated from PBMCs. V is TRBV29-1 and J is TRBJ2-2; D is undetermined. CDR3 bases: TGCAGCGTTGATCGCGGAAGAAACACCGGGGAGCTGTTTTTT. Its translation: CSVDRGRNTGELFF.